The source of this T cell receptor (beta chain) is a study of CD8+ T cells in alopecia areata (dated 2018 in TCRdb). Regarding the study in general: The treated patients, all with moderate-to-severe alopecia areata, were enrolled in an open-label pilot trial of oral tofacitinib given at 5 to 10 mg twice daily. Scalp tissue and sorted CD4+ and CD8+ peripheral blood T cells from patchy and totalis/universalis alopecia areata patients and from healthy controls were covered by human TCRbeta sequencing. The SALT score, which quantifies the percentage of affected scalp surface area, was used to measure disease severity in treated patients. High-throughput TCRbeta sequencing was used to examine T cell clonal expansion in alopecia areata in both the C3H/HeJ mouse model and human patients. RNA was obtained with the PAXgene miRNA kit for fixed scalp, the miRNeasy kit for PBMCs, and the RNeasy kit for mouse skin. Biopsies were taken from tofacitinib-treated patients at baseline and at 4 and 24 weeks of treatment, and a later scalp biopsy was taken in several of the tofacitinib-treated patients. Tofacitinib was given for 6 to 18 months, followed by 6 months of follow-up off drug to assess delayed response and recurrence. Amplification of TCRbeta CDR3 regions was done by immunoSEQ multiplex PCR using 35 Vbeta forward primers and 13 Jbeta reverse primers. Scalp clonality was compared among normal scalp (n=4), patchy alopecia areata scalp (n=8), and alopecia totalis/universalis scalp (n=8).

What the study reported, not specific to this receptor: Higher clonality and more expanded CD8+ clones were observed in lesional scalp than in normal scalp, particularly in alopecia totalis/universalis, a finding suggestive of antigenic drive. Many expanded lesional clones were found to persist in scalp and blood during tofacitinib treatment, and relapse after treatment cessation may be partly explained by this persistence. Unlike mouse skin, which is dominated by gammadelta T cells, normal human skin has resident alphabeta T cells that are also sequenced, and this complicates analysis of the scalp TCR repertoire. Because the treated cohort was small and included a single nonresponder, larger studies are needed to assess links between baseline CD8+ expansion and response. Shared TCR sequences between patients were less evident than in mice, which may be partly attributable to HLA diversity in the patient population. Tofacitinib significantly lowered scalp clonality and the number of expanded CD8+ clones among the top 100 scalp clones.

To note about this clone: The antigen it recognizes is unknown. No per-base quality is available; no much larger clone lies one base away.

Receptor libraries were prepared by the immunoSEQ multiplex PCR assay. RNA was extracted from all samples and reverse transcribed into cDNA, which served as template for TCR sequencing. SuperScript III was used for first-strand cDNA synthesis, primed with a 2:1 mix of oligo-dT and random hexamers. Amplification bias was assessed with a synthetic immune receptor repertoire, and residual bias was removed computationally. The study's processing was this. Raw reads were preprocessed for error removal, and CDR3 was defined according to IMGT conventions as running from the conserved cysteine to phenylalanine. Clonality was computed by normalizing Shannon entropy by log2 of the number of productive unique TCRs and subtracting the result from 1. CD4 or CD8 identity of scalp clones was inferred by cross-referencing scalp TCRbeta sequences with sorted blood CD4 and CD8 repertoires. The source is immuneACCESS, and TCRdb retained only in-frame sequences with V and J called. Part of the clones is not carried over; for the studies checked, unresolved V genes explain less than half of this, and the remainder is unexplained. The V and J calls and clone size were taken over from that table, and D and trimming were inferred from the DNA. The sample data list 160,000 or so clones, and about three fifths of these were observed just once. Approximately 0.91% of the sample rests with the top ten.

In the paper's terms, the time point label means: less than five weeks on oral tofacitinib. The treatment or condition tag for this specimen amounts to: oral pan-JAK inhibitor, 5-10 mg twice daily. Lesional scalp punch biopsies and peripheral blood were collected from alopecia areata patients. PBMCs were separated by density centrifugation and stained for CD3, CD4 and CD8, after which CD4+ and CD8+ T cells were sorted on a FACSAria. V is reduced by 0 bases and J by 4 bases, leaving a spacing of 12 bases between them. Looking up the germline V gene (reference sequence) yields CDR1 LNHNV and CDR2 YYDKDF. From its cysteine to its phenylalanine, the CDR3 spans 15 amino acids. Only the CDR3 DNA stays, 45 bases, in frame from base 1.

This sequence uses TRBV15 and TRBJ1-1, and perhaps TRBD1 as D gene, on 6 matching bases. The source of this sequence is a human donor with alopecia areata. The sample in question was CD4+ T cells sorted from blood, obtained at week 4, from a patient treated with tofacitinib. The CDR3 is CATSRDPGAGTEAFF. The DNA sequence is as follows: TGTGCCACCAGCAGAGATCCGGGGGCCGGCACTGAAGCTTTCTTT.